This T cell receptor (beta chain) was identified during a study of cytomegalovirus exposure and HLA in healthy donors. The primer mix had 60 Vbeta and 13 Jbeta primers. The protocol was immunoSEQ multiplex PCR, while the TCRdb copy is restricted to in-frame clones and leaves out a portion. The table lists about 120,000 clones, around 79% of them singletons. V was clipped by 6 bases and J by 6 bases; unmatched bases: 6. Germline CDR1 reads MNHNS; CDR2 reads SASEGT. The CDR3 runs to 14 residues. This chain links TRBV6-1 with TRBJ1-5, with TRBD1 matching 9 bases. This receptor was taken from a woman aged 25 to 45 in good health and CMV-seropositive. Sample: PBMCs. The CDR3 sequence is CASSSRDRAQPQHF. The CDR3 region has the DNA TGTGCCAGCAGCTCCCGGGACAGGGCTCAGCCCCAGCATTTT.